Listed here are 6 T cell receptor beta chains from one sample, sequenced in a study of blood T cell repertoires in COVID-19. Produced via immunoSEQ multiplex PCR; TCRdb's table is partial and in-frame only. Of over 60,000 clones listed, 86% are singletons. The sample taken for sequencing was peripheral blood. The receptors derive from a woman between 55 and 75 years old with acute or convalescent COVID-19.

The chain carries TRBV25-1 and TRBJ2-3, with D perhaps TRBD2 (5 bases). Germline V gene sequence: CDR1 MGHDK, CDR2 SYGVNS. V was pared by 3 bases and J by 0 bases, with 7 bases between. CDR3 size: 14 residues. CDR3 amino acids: CASSDWESTDTQYF. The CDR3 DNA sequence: TGTGCCAGCAGTGACTGGGAGAGCACAGATACGCAGTATTTT. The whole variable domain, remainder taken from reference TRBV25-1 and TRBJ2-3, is EADIYQTPRYLVIGTGKKITLECSQTMGHDKMYWYQQDPGMELHLIHYSYGVNSTEKGDLSSESTVSRIRTEHFPLTLESARPSHTSQYLCASSDWESTDTQYFGPGTRLTVL.

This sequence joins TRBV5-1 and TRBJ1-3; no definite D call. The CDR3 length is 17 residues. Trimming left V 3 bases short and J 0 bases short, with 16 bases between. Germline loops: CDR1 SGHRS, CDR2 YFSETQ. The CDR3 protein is CASSWVSGPSSGNTIYF. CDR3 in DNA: TGCGCCAGCAGCTGGGTGAGCGGGCCGAGCTCTGGAAACACCATATATTTT.

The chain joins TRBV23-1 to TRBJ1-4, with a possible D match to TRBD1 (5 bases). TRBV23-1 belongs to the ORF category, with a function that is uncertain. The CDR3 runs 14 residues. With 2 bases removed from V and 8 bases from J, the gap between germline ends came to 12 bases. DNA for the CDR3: TGCGCCAGCAGTCAAACGGGGGTGGAAGAAAAACTGTTTTTT. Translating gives CASSQTGVEEKLFF.

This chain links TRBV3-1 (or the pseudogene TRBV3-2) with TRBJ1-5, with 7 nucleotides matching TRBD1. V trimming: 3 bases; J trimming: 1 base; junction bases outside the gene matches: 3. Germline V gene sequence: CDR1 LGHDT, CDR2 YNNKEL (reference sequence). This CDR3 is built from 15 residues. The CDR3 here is CASSQNRGSNQPQHF. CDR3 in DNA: TGTGCCAGCAGCCAGAACAGGGGCAGCAATCAGCCCCAGCATTTT.

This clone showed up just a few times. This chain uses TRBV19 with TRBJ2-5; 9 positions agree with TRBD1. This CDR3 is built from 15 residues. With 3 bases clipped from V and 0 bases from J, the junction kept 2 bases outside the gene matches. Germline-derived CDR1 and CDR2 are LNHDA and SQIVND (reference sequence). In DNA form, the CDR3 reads TGTGCCAGTAGTATCGGGACAGGGTACCAAGAGACCCAGTACTTC. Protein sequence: CASSIGTGYQETQYF. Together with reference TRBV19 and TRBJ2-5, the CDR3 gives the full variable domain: DGGITQSPKYLFRKEGQNVTLSCEQNLNHDAMYWYRQDPGQGLRLIYYSQIVNDFQKGDIAEGYSVSREKKESFPLTVTSAQKNPTAFYLCASSIGTGYQETQYFGPGTRLLVL.

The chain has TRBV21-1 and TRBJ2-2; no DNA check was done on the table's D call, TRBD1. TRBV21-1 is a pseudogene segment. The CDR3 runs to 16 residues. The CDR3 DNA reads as TGTGCCAGCAGTGCCAAGGGACAGAAGAACACCGGGGAGCTGTTTTTT. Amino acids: CASSAKGQKNTGELFF.